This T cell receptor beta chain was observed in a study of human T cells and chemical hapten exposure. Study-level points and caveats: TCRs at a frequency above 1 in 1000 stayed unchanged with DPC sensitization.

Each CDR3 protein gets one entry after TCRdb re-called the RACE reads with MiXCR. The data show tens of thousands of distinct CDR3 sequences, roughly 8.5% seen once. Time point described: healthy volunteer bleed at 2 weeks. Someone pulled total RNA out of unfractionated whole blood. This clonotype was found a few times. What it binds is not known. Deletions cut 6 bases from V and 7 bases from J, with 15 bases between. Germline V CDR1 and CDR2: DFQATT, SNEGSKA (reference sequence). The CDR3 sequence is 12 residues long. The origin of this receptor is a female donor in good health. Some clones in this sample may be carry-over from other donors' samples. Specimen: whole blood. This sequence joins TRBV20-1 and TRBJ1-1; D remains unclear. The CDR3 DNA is TGCAGTGCCAGTGCTAGGTGGGTTGAAGCTTTCTTT. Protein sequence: CSASARWVEAFF.